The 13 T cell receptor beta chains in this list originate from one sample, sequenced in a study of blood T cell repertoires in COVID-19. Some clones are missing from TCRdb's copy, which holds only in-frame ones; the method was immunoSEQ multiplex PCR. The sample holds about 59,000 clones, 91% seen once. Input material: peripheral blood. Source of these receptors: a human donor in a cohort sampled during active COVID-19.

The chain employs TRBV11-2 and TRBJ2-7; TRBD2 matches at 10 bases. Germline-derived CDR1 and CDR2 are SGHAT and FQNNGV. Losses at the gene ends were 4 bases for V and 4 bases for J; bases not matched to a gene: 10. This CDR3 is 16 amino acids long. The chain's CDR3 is CASSSRTSGPIYEQYF. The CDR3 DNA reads TGTGCCAGCAGCTCGCGGACTAGCGGCCCTATATACGAGCAGTACTTC.

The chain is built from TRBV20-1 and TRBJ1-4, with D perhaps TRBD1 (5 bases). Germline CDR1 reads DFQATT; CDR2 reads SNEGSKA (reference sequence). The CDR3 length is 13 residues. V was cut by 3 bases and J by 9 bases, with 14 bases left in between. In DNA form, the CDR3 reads TGCAGTGCTAGTCCCACCCAGGGTAAAAAACTGTTTTTT. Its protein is CSASPTQGKKLFF.

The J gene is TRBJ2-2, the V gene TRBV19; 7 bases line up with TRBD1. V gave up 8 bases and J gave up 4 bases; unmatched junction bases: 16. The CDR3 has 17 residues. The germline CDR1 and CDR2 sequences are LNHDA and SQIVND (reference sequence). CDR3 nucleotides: TGTGCCAGTCGCCTGCTCCCGGGACAGACCCTCACCGGGGAGCTGTTTTTT. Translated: CASRLLPGQTLTGELFF.

The CDR3 here is CASSVQGRAYEQYF. The CDR3 DNA reads as TGTGCCAGTAGTGTACAGGGGAGAGCCTACGAGCAGTACTTC. The J gene is TRBJ2-7, the V gene TRBV19; the match to TRBD1 covers 7 bases. The CDR3 totals 14 residues. Unmatched junction bases numbered 6, after V lost 5 bases and J lost 2 bases. Germline assignment: CDR1 LNHDA and CDR2 SQIVND (reference sequence).

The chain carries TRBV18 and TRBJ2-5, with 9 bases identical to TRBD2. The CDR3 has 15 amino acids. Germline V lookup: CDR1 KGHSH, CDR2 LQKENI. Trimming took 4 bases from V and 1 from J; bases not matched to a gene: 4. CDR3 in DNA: TGTGCCAGCTCACGGGGAGCGGGGGGCCAAGAGACCCAGTACTTC. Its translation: CASSRGAGGQETQYF.

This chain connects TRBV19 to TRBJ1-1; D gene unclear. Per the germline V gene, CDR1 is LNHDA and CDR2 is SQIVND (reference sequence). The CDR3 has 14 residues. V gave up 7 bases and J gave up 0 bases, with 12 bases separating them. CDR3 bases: TGTGCCAGTATAGGACGGGATATGAACACTGAAGCTTTCTTT. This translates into CASIGRDMNTEAFF. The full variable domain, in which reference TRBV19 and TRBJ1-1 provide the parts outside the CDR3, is DGGITQSPKYLFRKEGQNVTLSCEQNLNHDAMYWYRQDPGQGLRLIYYSQIVNDFQKGDIAEGYSVSREKKESFPLTVTSAQKNPTAFYLCASIGRDMNTEAFFGQGTRLTVV.

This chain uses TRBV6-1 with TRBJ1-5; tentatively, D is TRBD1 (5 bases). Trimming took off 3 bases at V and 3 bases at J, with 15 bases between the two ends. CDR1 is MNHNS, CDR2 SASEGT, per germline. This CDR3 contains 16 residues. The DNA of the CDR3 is TGTGCCAGCAGTGATGCAGGGCCGCTATTCAATCAGCCCCAGCATTTT. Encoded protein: CASSDAGPLFNQPQHF.

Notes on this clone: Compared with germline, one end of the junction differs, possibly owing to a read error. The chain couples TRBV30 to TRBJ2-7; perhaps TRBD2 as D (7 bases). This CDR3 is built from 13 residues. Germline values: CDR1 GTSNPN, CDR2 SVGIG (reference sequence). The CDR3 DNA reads TGTGCCTGGGCTCGCGGGGGCTCCAACGAGCAGTACTTC. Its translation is CAWARGGSNEQYF.

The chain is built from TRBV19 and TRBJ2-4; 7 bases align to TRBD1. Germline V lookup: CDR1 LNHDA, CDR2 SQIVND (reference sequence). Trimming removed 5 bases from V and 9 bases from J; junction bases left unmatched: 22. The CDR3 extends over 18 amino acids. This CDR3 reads CASSYPLVDRAFYPIQYF. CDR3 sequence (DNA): TGTGCCAGTAGTTATCCCCTCGTAGACAGGGCCTTTTACCCCATTCAGTACTTC. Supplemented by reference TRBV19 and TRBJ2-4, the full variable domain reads DGGITQSPKYLFRKEGQNVTLSCEQNLNHDAMYWYRQDPGQGLRLIYYSQIVNDFQKGDIAEGYSVSREKKESFPLTVTSAQKNPTAFYLCASSYPLVDRAFYPIQYFGAGTRLSVL.

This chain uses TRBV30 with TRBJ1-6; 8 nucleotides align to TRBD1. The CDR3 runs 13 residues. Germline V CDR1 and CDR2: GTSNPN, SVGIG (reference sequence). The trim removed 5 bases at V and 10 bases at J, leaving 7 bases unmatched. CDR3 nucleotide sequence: TGTGCCTGGGACCAGGGGGCGCGGTCACCCCTCCACTTT. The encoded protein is CAWDQGARSPLHF.

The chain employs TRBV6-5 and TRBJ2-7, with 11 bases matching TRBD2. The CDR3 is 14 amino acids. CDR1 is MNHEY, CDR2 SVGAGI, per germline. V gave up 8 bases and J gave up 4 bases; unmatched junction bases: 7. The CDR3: CASRGLAARYEQYF. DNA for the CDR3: TGTGCCAGCCGGGGACTAGCGGCCCGATACGAGCAGTACTTC.

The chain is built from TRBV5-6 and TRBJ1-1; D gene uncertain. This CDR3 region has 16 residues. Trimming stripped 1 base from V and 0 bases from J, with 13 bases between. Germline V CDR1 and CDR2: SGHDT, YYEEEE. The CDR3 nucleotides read TGTGCCAGCAGCTTGTTCCGAACCGACTTGAACACTGAAGCTTTCTTT. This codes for CASSLFRTDLNTEAFF.

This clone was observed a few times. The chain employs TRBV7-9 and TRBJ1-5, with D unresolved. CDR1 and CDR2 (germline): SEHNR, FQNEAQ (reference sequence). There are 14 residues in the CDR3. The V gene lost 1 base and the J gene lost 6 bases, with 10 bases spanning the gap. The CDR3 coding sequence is TGTGCCAGCAGCTTAGGCGGGGTAAGTCAGCCCCAGCATTTT. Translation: CASSLGGVSQPQHF.